The next 8 T cell receptor beta chains were all read from a single sample in a study of regulatory T cells in long-lasting Graves disease. The TCR beta library used iRepertoire HTBI primers with Arm-PCR amplification of CDR3. One entry per CDR3 protein, called by TCRdb with MiXCR from the multiplex PCR reads. The sample holds roughly 450,000 distinct CDR3 sequences; about 20% are singletons and the top ten take about a quarter. The time point was: persistent/refractory GD, antithyroid drugs over 5 years with positive TRAb. From PBMCs, RNA was extracted and then used to make the TCR library. This specimen consisted of peripheral blood mononuclear cells (PBMCs), obtained when the disease was refractory, from a patient treated with antithyroid drugs. The receptors were gathered from a female donor with Graves disease.

The table lists this clonotype with many counts. The V and J genes are TRBV20-1 and TRBJ2-7; perhaps TRBD2 as D (5 bases). V gave up 0 bases and J gave up 0 bases, with 12 bases separating them. Germline V gene sequence: CDR1 DFQATT, CDR2 SNEGSKA (reference sequence). The CDR3 is 15 residues long. The CDR3: CSARDRQRSSYEQYF. Here the CDR3 DNA reads TGCAGTGCTAGAGATAGGCAGCGGAGCTCCTACGAGCAGTACTTC.

The chain joins TRBV7-2 to TRBJ2-7; perhaps TRBD1 as D (7 bases). This CDR3 has 12 residues. Germline V gives CDR1 SGHTA, CDR2 FQGNSA. V was cut by 10 bases and J by 3 bases, with 13 bases left in between. This CDR3 reads CATGGQIYEQYF. CDR3 DNA: TGTGCCACCGGGGGACAGATCTACGAGCAGTACTTC.

This clonotype turned up a few times. This CDR3 reads CASSTTGFYGELFF. CDR3 coding DNA: TGTGCCAGCAGCACGACAGGGTTTTACGGGGAGCTGTTTTTT. V usage is TRBV7-2 and J usage is TRBJ2-2; 7 bases agree with TRBD1. V shed 5 bases and J 7 bases; nucleotides not matched to a gene: 7. The CDR3 contains 14 residues. Per the germline V gene, CDR1 is SGHTA and CDR2 is FQGNSA. Full variable domain (remainder filled in from reference TRBV7-2 and TRBJ2-2): GAGVSQSPSNKVTEKGKDVELRCDPISGHTALYWYRQSLGQGLEFLIYFQGNSAPDKSGLPSDRFSAERTGGSVSTLTIQRTQQEDSAVYLCASSTTGFYGELFFGEGSRLTVL.

In the case of this clonotype: Possible read error: a much larger clone is one base away. The chain recombines TRBV12-3 or TRBV12-4 with TRBJ1-6, with D possibly being TRBD1 (5 bases). The CDR3 has 14 amino acids. Here the CDR3 reads CASSLAGRDSPLRF. The CDR3 nucleotides are TGTGCCAGCAGTTTAGCTGGCAGGGACTCACCCCTCCGCTTT.

J is TRBJ1-5 and V is TRBV3-1; D ambiguous. The germline V gene has CDR1 LGHDT and CDR2 YNNKEL (reference sequence). This CDR3 contains 15 residues. Trimming removed 4 bases at V and 0 bases at J, with 10 bases between. The CDR3 reads CASSPDWASNQPQHF. DNA of the CDR3: TGTGCCAGCAGCCCCGATTGGGCTAGCAATCAGCCCCAGCATTTT.

The chain has TRBV10-3 and TRBJ2-1; the D gene is possibly TRBD2 (6 bases). Germline V lookup: CDR1 ENHRY, CDR2 SYGVKD. V lost 9 bases to trimming and J lost 8 bases, with 23 bases between them. The CDR3 is 15 residues long. CDR3 amino acids: CAISVGREVIDEQFF. For the CDR3, the DNA is TGTGCCATTAGCGTAGGCAGGGAGGTTATCGATGAGCAGTTCTTC.

This clonotype was recorded many times. This chain joins TRBV6-2 or TRBV6-3 and TRBJ2-7; D is uncertain. The germline V gene has CDR1 MNHEY and CDR2 SVGEGT. V lost 5 bases and J 2 bases, leaving 13 bases between the germline ends. This CDR3 has 14 amino acids. The CDR3 sequence is CASSEELIAYEQYF. DNA for the CDR3: TGTGCCAGCAGTGAAGAGCTAATCGCCTACGAGCAGTACTTC.

J is TRBJ2-2 and V is TRBV30; 12 bases are shared with TRBD2. Germline V gene lookup returns CDR1 GTSNPN and CDR2 SVGIG (reference sequence). Trimming took 4 bases from V and 6 from J; bases not matched to a gene: 6. This CDR3 has 15 amino acids. CDR3 DNA sequence: TGTGCCTGGACTAGCGGGAGGGCCGGACCCGGGGAGCTGTTTTTT. Residues: CAWTSGRAGPGELFF.